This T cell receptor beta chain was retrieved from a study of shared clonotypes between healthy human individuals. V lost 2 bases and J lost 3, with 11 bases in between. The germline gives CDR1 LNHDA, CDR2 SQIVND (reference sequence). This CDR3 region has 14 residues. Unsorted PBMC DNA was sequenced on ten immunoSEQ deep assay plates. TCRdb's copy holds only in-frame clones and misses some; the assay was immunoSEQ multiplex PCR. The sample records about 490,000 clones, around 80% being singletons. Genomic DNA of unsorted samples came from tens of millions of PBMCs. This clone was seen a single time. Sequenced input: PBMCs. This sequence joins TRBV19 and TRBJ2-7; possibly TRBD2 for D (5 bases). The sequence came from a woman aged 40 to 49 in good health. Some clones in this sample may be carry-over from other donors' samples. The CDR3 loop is CASSIRGQDYEQYF. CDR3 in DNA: TGTGCCAGTAGTATAAGAGGGCAGGACTACGAGCAGTACTTC.